Detailed here is one T cell receptor (beta chain). Orbital computed tomography and thyroid ultrasound, together with serum TRAb and thyroxine and clinical symptoms, were used for diagnoses. The data belong to a study of T cells in Graves' hyperthyroidism and ophthalmopathy. The CDR3 length is 16 residues. Germline V gene data show CDR1 as SQVTM and CDR2 as ANQGSEA. V lost 4 bases and J lost 0, with 13 bases in between. There were TCR beta CDR3 regions amplified from RNA transcripts. The HTBI set primed first-round TCR CDR3 RT-PCR. TCRdb recomputed calls from the multiplex PCR reads with MiXCR, one row per CDR3 protein. The sample has 250,000 to 400,000 distinct CDR3 sequences; around 15% are singletons.

V and J are TRBV29-1 and TRBJ2-6; no firm D call. This clonotype was obtained from a woman aged 35 to 49 with Graves' ophthalmopathy. Sequencing input: blood. The CDR3 nucleotides read TGCAGCGTTGGTACGGGTATGGCCTCTGGGGCCAACGTCCTGACTTTC. It specifies CSVGTGMASGANVLTF.